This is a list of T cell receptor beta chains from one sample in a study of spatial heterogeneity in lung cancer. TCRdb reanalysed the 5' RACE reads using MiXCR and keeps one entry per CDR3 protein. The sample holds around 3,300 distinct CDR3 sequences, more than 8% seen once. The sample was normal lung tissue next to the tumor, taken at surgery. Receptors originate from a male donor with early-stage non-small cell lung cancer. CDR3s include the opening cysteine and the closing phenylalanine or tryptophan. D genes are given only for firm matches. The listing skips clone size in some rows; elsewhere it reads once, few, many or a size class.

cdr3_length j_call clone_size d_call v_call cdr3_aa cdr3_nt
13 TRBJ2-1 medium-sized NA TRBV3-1 CASSQTGDGEQFF TGTGCCAGCAGCCAAACGGGAGACGGTGAGCAGTTCTTC
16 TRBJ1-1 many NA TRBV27 CASSLRSPWADTEAFF TGTGCCAGCAGTTTGCGGTCGCCGTGGGCGGACACTGAAGCTTTCTTT
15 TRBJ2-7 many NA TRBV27 CASSLGSGYNYEQYF TGTGCCAGCAGTTTAGGATCAGGGTACAACTACGAGCAGTACTTC
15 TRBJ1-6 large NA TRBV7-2 CASSLDLGAGSPLHF TGTGCCAGCAGCTTAGATCTGGGGGCAGGGTCACCCCTCCACTTT
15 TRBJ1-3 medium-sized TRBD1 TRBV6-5 CASSFTGGSGNTIYF TGTGCCAGCAGTTTTACAGGGGGCTCTGGAAACACCATATATTTT
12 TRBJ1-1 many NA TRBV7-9 CASSSPGGEAFF TGTGCCAGCAGCTCCCCCGGGGGCGAGGCTTTCTTT
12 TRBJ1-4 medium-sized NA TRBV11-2 CASSLEDGKLFF TGTGCCAGCAGCTTAGAGGACGGAAAACTGTTTTTT
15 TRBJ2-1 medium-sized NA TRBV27 CASTSGGKEYNEQFF TGTGCCAGCACTTCCGGGGGAAAGGAATACAATGAGCAGTTCTTC
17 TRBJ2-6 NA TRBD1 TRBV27 CASSPRDRGSGANVLTF TGTGCCAGCAGTCCCCGGGACAGGGGCTCTGGGGCCAACGTCCTGACTTTC
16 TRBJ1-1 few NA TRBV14 CASSQDAGGGHTEAFF TGTGCCAGCAGCCAAGATGCTGGTGGGGGGCACACTGAAGCTTTCTTT
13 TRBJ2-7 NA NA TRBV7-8 CASSTTQGGEQYF TGTGCCAGCAGCACCACACAGGGTGGCGAGCAGTACTTC
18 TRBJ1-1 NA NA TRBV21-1 CASSITGPTGELDTEAFF TGTGCCAGCAGCATTACGGGACCCACAGGGGAACTAGACACTGAAGCTTTCTTT
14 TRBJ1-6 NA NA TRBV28 CASSLFEPNSPLHF TGTGCCAGCAGCCTCTTTGAACCCAATTCACCCCTCCACTTT
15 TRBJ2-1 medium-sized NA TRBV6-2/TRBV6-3 CASHSWGAQNDEQFF TGTGCCAGCCATAGTTGGGGAGCCCAGAACGATGAGCAGTTCTTC
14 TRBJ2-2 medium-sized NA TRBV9 CASSPGSNTGELFF TGTGCCAGCAGCCCCGGCAGCAACACCGGGGAGCTGTTTTTT
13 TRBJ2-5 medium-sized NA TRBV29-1 CSVARGPEETQYF TGCAGCGTTGCCCGGGGACCAGAAGAGACCCAGTACTTC
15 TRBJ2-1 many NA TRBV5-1 CASSREGTEYNEQFF TGCGCCAGCAGCAGGGAGGGGACAGAGTACAATGAGCAGTTCTTC
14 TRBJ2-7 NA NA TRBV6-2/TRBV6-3 CASRRGGGYHEQYF TGTGCCAGCAGAAGAGGGGGGGGATACCACGAGCAGTACTTC